This T cell receptor (beta chain) was recovered during a study of T cell changes during pregnancy in multiple sclerosis. CDR3 length: 12 residues. The V and J ends lost 11 bases and 5 bases respectively, with 15 bases between them. Per germline, CDR1 SNHLY and CDR2 FYNNEI. This clone was observed a handful of times. Produced via immunoSEQ multiplex PCR; TCRdb's table is partial and in-frame only. The repertoire holds some 44,000 clones, with approximately 90% as singletons. Sequenced material: CD4+ T cells from peripheral blood mononuclear cells, taken after pregnancy. This clonotype was sampled from a female donor with multiple sclerosis, enrolled in a pregnancy study. The V gene is TRBV2, the J gene TRBJ1-2; D not certain. The CDR3 is CAAADFEYGYTF. CDR3 nucleotide sequence: TGTGCCGCGGCTGATTTCGAGTATGGCTACACCTTC.